These 20 T cell receptor beta chains were all obtained from the same sample, sequenced in a study of early T cells in non-severe SARS-CoV-2 infection. TCRdb itself ran the 5' RACE reads through MiXCR, one entry per CDR3 protein. Of approximately 77,000 distinct CDR3 sequences in the sample, 12% were seen once. The sample was whole blood, taken at baseline. The receptors derive from an adult who was a healthcare worker with PCR-confirmed SARS-CoV-2 infection or an uninfected control (not recorded which). The donor label of this sample is uncertain.

In this sample, this clonotype turned up a few times. V and J are TRBV11-2 and TRBJ2-7, with 7 nucleotides matching TRBD1. After removal of 0 bases from V and 2 bases from J, the junction contained 4 bases not matched to a gene. The CDR3 extends over 15 amino acids. Germline CDR1 is SGHAT and CDR2 is FQNNGV. In DNA, the CDR3 is TGTGCCAGCAGCTTAGAAAACGGACAGGCCTACGAGCAGTACTTC. Encoded protein: CASSLENGQAYEQYF. The complete variable domain, with remaining parts taken from reference TRBV11-2 and TRBJ2-7, reads EAGVAQSPRYKIIEKRQSVAFWCNPISGHATLYWYQQILGQGPKLLIQFQNNGVVDDSQLPKDRFSAERLKGVDSTLKIQPAKLEDSAVYLCASSLENGQAYEQYFGPGTRLTVT.

This clonotype came up many times. The V and J genes are TRBV4-3 and TRBJ2-2; D may be TRBD1 or TRBD2 (5 bases each). The CDR3 extends over 17 amino acids. Germline lookup yields CDR1 LGHNA and CDR2 YSLEER. V was pared by 0 bases and J by 4 bases, with 15 bases between. The CDR3 here is CASSQEGGTLGTGELFF. The CDR3 bases are TGCGCCAGCAGCCAAGAAGGTGGGACCTTGGGCACCGGGGAGCTGTTTTTT.

J is TRBJ1-3 and V is TRBV2; weak D call: TRBD1 (5 bases). The germline V gene encodes CDR1 SNHLY and CDR2 FYNNEI. Trimming cost V 4 bases and J 8 bases, with 21 bases left between them. This CDR3 is 16 amino acids long. This CDR3 reads CASSVNPARDKDTIYF. The CDR3 DNA reads TGTGCCAGCAGTGTGAACCCTGCCAGGGATAAAGACACCATATATTTT.

This clonotype was found a few times. V usage is TRBV20-1 and J usage is TRBJ1-1, with D hard to call. The germline gives CDR1 DFQATT, CDR2 SNEGSKA (reference sequence). V was shortened by 2 bases and J by 0 bases, with 7 bases between the two germline ends. The CDR3 is 13 residues long. CDR3 coding DNA: TGCAGTGCTAGATATCCCCTGAACACTGAAGCTTTCTTT. Translating gives CSARYPLNTEAFF.

This clonotype was picked up a small number of times. The chain carries TRBV24-1 and TRBJ2-1; 7 nucleotides agree with TRBD2. The CDR3 contains 17 residues. J was trimmed by 6 bases and V by 3 bases; bases with no gene match: 13. CDR1 is KGHDR, CDR2 SFDVKD, per germline. The chain's CDR3 is CATSDASALTGGNEQFF. The CDR3 nucleotides read TGTGCCACCAGTGATGCTAGCGCCCTCACGGGAGGCAATGAGCAGTTCTTC.

Only one count was recorded for this clonotype. This chain uses TRBV2 with TRBJ2-3; no firm D call. Germline values: CDR1 SNHLY, CDR2 FYNNEI. CDR3 size: 14 residues. Trimming stripped 4 bases from V and 0 bases from J, with 8 bases between. The DNA of the CDR3 is TGTGCCAGCAGTGCGACGGTTAGCACAGATACGCAGTATTTT. Its protein product is CASSATVSTDTQYF.

This clonotype was seen repeatedly, ten times or more. The rearrangement joins TRBV10-3 to TRBJ1-5; D is possibly TRBD1 (5 bases). The germline CDR1 and CDR2 sequences are ENHRY and SYGVKD. V was pared by 1 base and J by 2 bases, with 9 bases between. The length of the CDR3 is 15 residues. CDR3 in amino acids: CAISEFLGGNQPQHF. DNA of the CDR3: TGTGCCATCAGTGAGTTTCTGGGGGGCAATCAGCCCCAGCATTTT.

The CDR3 DNA sequence: TGTGCCAGCAGTTACTCCCCGGGGGGGCAAATAAACATTCAGTACTTC. Translating it yields CASSYSPGGQINIQYF. The chain joins TRBV6-5 to TRBJ2-4, with 8 bases aligning to TRBD2. The V segment lost 0 bases and the J segment 6 bases; nucleotides outside the gene matches: 7. The CDR3 is 16 amino acids. The germline V gene encodes CDR1 MNHEY and CDR2 SVGAGI.

In its sample, this clonotype was seen a few times. The gene calls are TRBV7-9 and TRBJ2-5; D remains unclear. CDR3 length equals 14 residues. The germline V and J ends were trimmed by 5 bases and 0 bases, with 10 bases remaining between them. In germline, CDR1 is SEHNR, CDR2 FQNEAQ (reference sequence). CDR3 nucleotides: TGTGCCAGCAGCCCGATGACGTACCAAGAGACCCAGTACTTC. This codes for CASSPMTYQETQYF.

This clonotype was seen a few times. The chain couples TRBV29-1 to TRBJ2-7, with D uncertain. The length of the CDR3 is 13 residues. Deletions cut 1 base from V and 2 bases from J, with 9 bases between. Germline lookup yields CDR1 SQVTM and CDR2 ANQGSEA. CDR3 sequence reads: CSVEGRDTYEQYF. CDR3 bases: TGCAGCGTTGAAGGTCGAGACACCTACGAGCAGTACTTC.

This clonotype has ten or more counts. The chain is built from TRBV2 and TRBJ2-2; the D is unclear. Germline loops: CDR1 SNHLY, CDR2 FYNNEI. The V and J ends lost 11 bases and 1 base respectively, with 11 bases between them. This CDR3 comprises 13 residues. The CDR3 DNA sequence: TGTGCCTACCCAACATTGAACACCGGGGAGCTGTTTTTT. Protein sequence: CAYPTLNTGELFF.

This clonotype occurred a few times. The chain combines TRBV5-1 with TRBJ2-2, with a weak D call TRBD2 (5 bases). The CDR3 covers 13 residues. Germline-derived CDR1 and CDR2 are SGHRS and YFSETQ. V gave up 4 bases and J gave up 5 bases, with 9 bases separating them. The CDR3 loop is CASSEGLTGELFF. CDR3 DNA sequence: TGCGCCAGCAGCGAGGGTCTAACCGGGGAGCTGTTTTTT.

The table lists this clonotype with a few counts. The V gene is TRBV18, the J gene TRBJ1-1; D unresolved. Germline V CDR1 and CDR2: KGHSH, LQKENI. This CDR3 is built from 14 residues. Trimming shortened V by 4 bases and J by 0 bases, and 9 bases separated the two germline ends. CDR3 DNA sequence: TGTGCCAGCTCACTGACCCTCATGAACACTGAAGCTTTCTTT. This encodes CASSLTLMNTEAFF.

This clonotype is medium-sized by share. This chain joins TRBV6-2 or TRBV6-3 and TRBJ1-2; D remains ambiguous. The CDR3 runs to 14 residues. Germline values: CDR1 MNHEY, CDR2 SVGEGT. V lost 7 bases and J 7 bases, leaving 19 bases between the germline ends. The CDR3: CASTSNGPVAGYTF. The CDR3, as DNA: TGTGCCAGCACTTCTAACGGCCCCGTAGCTGGCTACACCTTC.

The table lists this clonotype with a few counts. In nucleotides, the CDR3 is TGTGCCAGCCGTTCCCCGAGCTCTTATGGCTACACCTTC. Amino acid sequence: CASRSPSSYGYTF. This sequence joins TRBV18 and TRBJ1-2; no definite D call. The CDR3 covers 13 residues. Germline loops: CDR1 KGHSH, CDR2 LQKENI. V lost 8 bases and J 5 bases, leaving 15 bases between the germline ends.

This clonotype was counted only a few times. The V and J genes are TRBV10-3 and TRBJ2-3; 7 bases align to TRBD2. The CDR3 has 14 amino acids. Germline V lookup: CDR1 ENHRY, CDR2 SYGVKD. V trimming: 7 bases; J trimming: 2 bases; junction bases outside the gene matches: 6. CDR3: CAITSGTYTDTQYF. The CDR3 DNA reads as TGTGCCATCACTAGCGGCACTTACACAGATACGCAGTATTTT.

The sample holds a few counts of this clonotype. The V call is TRBV2, the J call TRBJ2-1; 9 bases are a match to TRBD2. Losses at the gene ends were 5 bases for V and 2 bases for J; bases not matched to a gene: 4. The CDR3 is 15 amino acids. Germline lookup yields CDR1 SNHLY and CDR2 FYNNEI. This CDR3 reads CASSTAGGAYNEQFF. CDR3 nucleotides: TGTGCCAGCAGTACAGCGGGAGGAGCCTACAATGAGCAGTTCTTC.

This chain links TRBV19 with TRBJ2-1, with TRBD2 as a possible D gene (5 bases). The V and J ends lost 7 bases and 4 bases respectively, with 11 bases between them. CDR3 size: 13 residues. CDR1 and CDR2 (germline): LNHDA, SQIVND (reference sequence). CDR3 nucleotide sequence: TGTGCCAGTATGTTTTCGGGATACAATGAGCAGTTCTTC. Protein sequence: CASMFSGYNEQFF.

This clonotype was observed a handful of times. V gene TRBV10-1 combines with J gene TRBJ2-7; 12 nucleotides match TRBD1. Germline-derived CDR1 and CDR2 are WNHNN and SYGVQD (reference sequence). The CDR3 is 14 residues long. J gave up 9 bases and V 6 bases, and 9 bases lay outside the gene matches. This CDR3 reads CASSAGTGGAGQYF. The CDR3 bases are TGCGCCAGCAGCGCCGGGACAGGGGGCGCAGGGCAGTACTTC.

This clonotype was detected ten times or more. The rearrangement links TRBV20-1 to TRBJ2-3, with D maybe TRBD1 (5 bases). This CDR3 has 16 amino acids. Germline V CDR1 and CDR2: DFQATT, SNEGSKA (reference sequence). The V end lost 0 bases, the J end lost 2 bases, and 15 bases lay between the germline ends. Here the CDR3 DNA reads TGCAGTGCTAGAGATATCATGAGACAGACCACAGATACGCAGTATTTT. Its protein product is CSARDIMRQTTDTQYF.